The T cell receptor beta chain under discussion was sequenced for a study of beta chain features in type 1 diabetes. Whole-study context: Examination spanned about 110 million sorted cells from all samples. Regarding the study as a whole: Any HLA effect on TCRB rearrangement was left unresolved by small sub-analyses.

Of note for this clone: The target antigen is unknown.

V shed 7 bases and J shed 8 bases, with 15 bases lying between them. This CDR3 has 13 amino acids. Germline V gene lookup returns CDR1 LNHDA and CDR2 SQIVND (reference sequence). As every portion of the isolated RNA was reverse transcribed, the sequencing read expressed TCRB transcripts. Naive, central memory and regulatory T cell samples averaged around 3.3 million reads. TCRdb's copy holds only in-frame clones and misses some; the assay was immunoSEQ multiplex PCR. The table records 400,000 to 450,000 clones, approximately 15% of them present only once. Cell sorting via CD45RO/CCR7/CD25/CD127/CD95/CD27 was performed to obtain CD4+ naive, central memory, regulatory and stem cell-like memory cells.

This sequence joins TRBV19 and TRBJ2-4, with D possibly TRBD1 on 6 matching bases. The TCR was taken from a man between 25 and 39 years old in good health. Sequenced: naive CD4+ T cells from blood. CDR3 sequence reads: CASIVTGSDIQYF. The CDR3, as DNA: TGTGCCAGTATAGTTACAGGGTCGGACATTCAGTACTTC.